Listed below are T cell receptor beta chains from one sample, sequenced in a study of siplizumab effects on memory and regulatory T cells. Profiled with immunoSEQ multiplex PCR; TCRdb holds only in-frame clones, not every one. The repertoire consists of some 100,000 clones, with roughly 95% occurring once and the leading ten covering 0.025% to 0.035%. Sequenced material: naive CD4+ T cells sorted from blood. The receptors were sampled from a human donor in good health. Each CDR3 is given with its conserved first and last residue. The order of the fields is CDR3 DNA, CDR3 protein, D gene, J gene, V gene, clone size. D genes are given only for firm matches. The size of a clone is reported for some rows only, either as once, few or many, or as a class for expanded clones.

CDR3 DNA: TGTGCCATCAGTGAAAGGGGGGCGGGCGACACTGAAGCTTTCTTT; CDR3 protein: CAISERGAGDTEAFF; D gene: NA; J gene: TRBJ1-1; V gene: TRBV10-3; clone size: NA
CDR3 DNA: TGTGCCAGCAGCGTTACCCCCTCGGGAGAGACCCAGTACTTC; CDR3 protein: CASSVTPSGETQYF; D gene: NA; J gene: TRBJ2-5; V gene: TRBV9; clone size: NA
CDR3 DNA: TGTGCCAGTAACCTACATACAGGGCCGCCTAATGAAAAACTGTTTTTT; CDR3 protein: CASNLHTGPPNEKLFF; D gene: NA; J gene: TRBJ1-4; V gene: TRBV19; clone size: NA
CDR3 DNA: TGTGCCAGCAGTCCTGGTGGACAGGGAGAGACCCAGTACTTC; CDR3 protein: CASSPGGQGETQYF; D gene: TRBD1; J gene: TRBJ2-5; V gene: TRBV6-5; clone size: NA
CDR3 DNA: TGCGCCAGCAGCCCGAGAGGGGGGGTCCCCTACAATGAGCAGTTCTTC; CDR3 protein: CASSPRGGVPYNEQFF; D gene: NA; J gene: TRBJ2-1; V gene: TRBV4-1; clone size: NA
CDR3 DNA: TGTGCCAGCAGCTTAGATCGAGGGGACGAGCAGTACTTC; CDR3 protein: CASSLDRGDEQYF; D gene: NA; J gene: TRBJ2-7; V gene: TRBV11-2; clone size: NA
CDR3 DNA: TGTGCCAGCAGCTTGGTAGGGACAGGCTACGAGCAGTACTTC; CDR3 protein: CASSLVGTGYEQYF; D gene: TRBD1; J gene: TRBJ2-7; V gene: TRBV5-4; clone size: NA
CDR3 DNA: TGTGCCACCAGCAGAGGGGCCAGACGAGAAAAACTGTTTTTT; CDR3 protein: CATSRGARREKLFF; D gene: NA; J gene: TRBJ1-4; V gene: TRBV15; clone size: NA
CDR3 DNA: TGTGCCAGCAGCCTCCCCGGGGGCACAGATACGCAGTATTTT; CDR3 protein: CASSLPGGTDTQYF; D gene: NA; J gene: TRBJ2-3; V gene: TRBV6-6; clone size: NA
CDR3 DNA: TGCGCCAGCAGCTTGGGTGCTAACTATGGCTACACCTTC; CDR3 protein: CASSLGANYGYTF; D gene: NA; J gene: TRBJ1-2; V gene: TRBV5-1; clone size: NA
CDR3 DNA: TGCGCGCTCTTATATACTTATAACACTGAAGCTTTCTTT; CDR3 protein: CALLYTYNTEAFF; D gene: NA; J gene: TRBJ1-1; V gene: TRBV29-1; clone size: NA
CDR3 DNA: TGTGCCAGCAGTTTAAGAGTCCCCCATGAAGCTTTCTTT; CDR3 protein: CASSLRVPHEAFF; D gene: NA; J gene: TRBJ1-1; V gene: TRBV28; clone size: NA
CDR3 DNA: TGTGCCAGCTCACCGTCGCAGGGGGTCATCTCCCATGGCTACACCTTC; CDR3 protein: CASSPSQGVISHGYTF; D gene: TRBD1; J gene: TRBJ1-2; V gene: TRBV18; clone size: NA
CDR3 DNA: TGCGCCAGCAGCTTGGGCGGAAACACCATATATTTT; CDR3 protein: CASSLGGNTIYF; D gene: NA; J gene: TRBJ1-3; V gene: TRBV5-1; clone size: NA
CDR3 DNA: TGTGCCAGCAGTGAGGGGGACGGCGGGTTATGGACCCAGTACTTC; CDR3 protein: CASSEGDGGLWTQYF; D gene: NA; J gene: TRBJ2-5; V gene: TRBV6-1; clone size: NA
CDR3 DNA: TGTGCCAGCACCCAACCGGGTTTCACAGATACGCAGTATTTT; CDR3 protein: CASTQPGFTDTQYF; D gene: NA; J gene: TRBJ2-3; V gene: TRBV6-1; clone size: NA
CDR3 DNA: TGTGCCAGCAGTTATACCCGGGACAGTAATCAGCCCCAGCATTTT; CDR3 protein: CASSYTRDSNQPQHF; D gene: TRBD1; J gene: TRBJ1-5; V gene: TRBV7-2; clone size: NA
CDR3 DNA: TGTGCCAGCAGCCGACAGGGGGCGATCTATGGCTACACCTTC; CDR3 protein: CASSRQGAIYGYTF; D gene: TRBD1; J gene: TRBJ1-2; V gene: TRBV6-6; clone size: NA
CDR3 DNA: TGTGCCAGCCGCATAGTTGCAAATGAAAAACTGTTTTTT; CDR3 protein: CASRIVANEKLFF; D gene: NA; J gene: TRBJ1-4; V gene: TRBV7-9; clone size: NA
CDR3 DNA: TGTGCCAGCAGCTTGGCCGGGCGGCAGGGAGAGACCCAGTACTTC; CDR3 protein: CASSLAGRQGETQYF; D gene: NA; J gene: TRBJ2-5; V gene: TRBV5-4; clone size: NA
CDR3 DNA: TGTGCTAGTGGTTTGGGCCAGGGAGCCTTCTTC; CDR3 protein: CASGLGQGAFF; D gene: NA; J gene: TRBJ2-7; V gene: TRBV12-5; clone size: NA
CDR3 DNA: TGTGCCAGCAGTCTCCGGGACCGCCTTATACCCCAGCATTTT; CDR3 protein: CASSLRDRLIPQHF; D gene: NA; J gene: TRBJ1-5; V gene: TRBV6-5; clone size: NA
CDR3 DNA: TGTGCCAGCAGCTTAACAGAACTAGCGGGGAAGCAAGAGACCCAGTACTTC; CDR3 protein: CASSLTELAGKQETQYF; D gene: TRBD2; J gene: TRBJ2-5; V gene: TRBV7-2; clone size: NA
CDR3 DNA: TGTGCCAGCAGTGAAGGGGGGACGCAAAAAGAGACCCAGTACTTC; CDR3 protein: CASSEGGTQKETQYF; D gene: NA; J gene: TRBJ2-5; V gene: TRBV6-1; clone size: NA
CDR3 DNA: TGTGCCAGCAGCGTAGTAGGGACAGCAAACAATGAGCAGTTCTTC; CDR3 protein: CASSVVGTANNEQFF; D gene: TRBD1; J gene: TRBJ2-1; V gene: TRBV9; clone size: once
CDR3 DNA: TGTGCCATCCAAGACAGGGGGGGACCGAACACCGGGGAGCTGTTTTTT; CDR3 protein: CAIQDRGGPNTGELFF; D gene: TRBD1; J gene: TRBJ2-2; V gene: TRBV10-3; clone size: once
CDR3 DNA: TGCGCCAGCAGCCAAAGGACAGGGAGTTACGAGCAGTACTTC; CDR3 protein: CASSQRTGSYEQYF; D gene: TRBD1; J gene: TRBJ2-7; V gene: TRBV4-1; clone size: NA
CDR3 DNA: TGTGCCAGCAGTTACAGCTTTGGGGAGACCCAGTACTTC; CDR3 protein: CASSYSFGETQYF; D gene: NA; J gene: TRBJ2-5; V gene: TRBV7-3; clone size: NA
CDR3 DNA: TGTGCCAGCTCACCACCGGGCCGGCACGACTACGAGCAGTACTTC; CDR3 protein: CASSPPGRHDYEQYF; D gene: NA; J gene: TRBJ2-7; V gene: TRBV18; clone size: NA
CDR3 DNA: TGTGCCAGCAGCCTGGGACAGGGTAATTCACCCCTCCACTTT; CDR3 protein: CASSLGQGNSPLHF; D gene: TRBD1; J gene: TRBJ1-6; V gene: TRBV11-3; clone size: once
CDR3 DNA: TGTGCCAGCAGCTTCCTAAGGGACACCTCCTACGAGCAGTACTTC; CDR3 protein: CASSFLRDTSYEQYF; D gene: NA; J gene: TRBJ2-7; V gene: TRBV11-3; clone size: NA
CDR3 DNA: TGTGCCAGCAGCTTTAGACAGGGGCGCTTAGGGGATACGCAGTATTTT; CDR3 protein: CASSFRQGRLGDTQYF; D gene: TRBD1; J gene: TRBJ2-3; V gene: TRBV11-2; clone size: NA
CDR3 DNA: TGTGCCAGCACCACAGGGAGGCCAGGGGCCTACGAGCAGTACTTC; CDR3 protein: CASTTGRPGAYEQYF; D gene: NA; J gene: TRBJ2-7; V gene: TRBV2; clone size: NA
CDR3 DNA: TGTGCCAGCAGTGAATTGCCGCAGGGAGGAGGCTACACCTTC; CDR3 protein: CASSELPQGGGYTF; D gene: NA; J gene: TRBJ1-2; V gene: TRBV25-1; clone size: few
CDR3 DNA: TGTGCCAGCAGAGGAGGGCGGAATCAGCCCCAGCATTTT; CDR3 protein: CASRGGRNQPQHF; D gene: NA; J gene: TRBJ1-5; V gene: TRBV27; clone size: NA
CDR3 DNA: TGTGCCAGCAGCTTATCGCCGTTACACACCGGGGAGCTGTTTTTT; CDR3 protein: CASSLSPLHTGELFF; D gene: NA; J gene: TRBJ2-2; V gene: TRBV7-9; clone size: NA
CDR3 DNA: TGCGCCAGCAGCCCGACAGTGATGGAGACCCAGTACTTC; CDR3 protein: CASSPTVMETQYF; D gene: NA; J gene: TRBJ2-5; V gene: TRBV5-1; clone size: NA
CDR3 DNA: TGTGCTAGTGGAAATAGCGGGGGGGCTTGGTACAATGAGCAGTTCTTC; CDR3 protein: CASGNSGGAWYNEQFF; D gene: TRBD2; J gene: TRBJ2-1; V gene: TRBV12-5; clone size: NA
CDR3 DNA: TGTGCCAGCAGGGCTAGCGGGGGGACCCCAGCGGCGTTCTTC; CDR3 protein: CASRASGGTPAAFF; D gene: TRBD2; J gene: TRBJ2-1; V gene: TRBV2; clone size: NA
CDR3 DNA: TGCAGCGTTGACGCAGGGGCAGATACGCAGTATTTT; CDR3 protein: CSVDAGADTQYF; D gene: NA; J gene: TRBJ2-3; V gene: TRBV29-1; clone size: NA
CDR3 DNA: TGCGCCAGCGGGAAGATAGCGGGCACCTACAATGAGCAGTTCTTC; CDR3 protein: CASGKIAGTYNEQFF; D gene: TRBD2; J gene: TRBJ2-1; V gene: TRBV5-1; clone size: NA
CDR3 DNA: TGTGCCAGCTCACCACCCGGGGACCGATTCTACGAGCAGTACTTC; CDR3 protein: CASSPPGDRFYEQYF; D gene: NA; J gene: TRBJ2-7; V gene: TRBV18; clone size: NA